This T cell receptor (beta chain) is from a study of blood T cell repertoires in COVID-19. Study processing details: Reference gene primer amplification yielded estimated nucleated cell counts. Assay: immunoSEQ multiplex PCR; the TCRdb copy retains only in-frame clones and omits some. Clone size and V and J calls were adopted from that table, with D and trimming inferred from the DNA. The table has 100,000 to 150,000 clones, roughly 80% seen once. The CDR3 has 16 amino acids. Trimming pared 5 bases from V and 8 bases from J, leaving 21 bases between. CDR1 is MNHEY, CDR2 SMNVEV, per germline (reference sequence).

The chain combines TRBV27 with TRBJ1-4; no clear D gene. The TCR comes from a human donor in a cohort sampled during active COVID-19. The sequenced material came from peripheral blood. CDR3 nucleotide sequence: TGTGCCAGCAGTCCCCGCCTCCGGGTCCTCAAGGAAAAACTGTTTTTT. Translated, it gives CASSPRLRVLKEKLFF.